Sequencing of this TCR beta chain was carried out in a study of cytomegalovirus exposure and HLA in healthy donors. The study ran its PCR with 60 Vbeta and 13 Jbeta primers. Measured with immunoSEQ multiplex PCR; TCRdb has only the in-frame clones, and not every one. The sample contains roughly 150,000 clones, around 80% of which appear only once. Germline loops: CDR1 SGHVS, CDR2 FQNEAQ. Trimming shortened V by 1 base and J by 0 bases, and 12 bases separated the two germline ends. This CDR3 region has 16 residues. This TCR came from a female donor in good health and CMV-seronegative. The sample comprised PBMCs. V gene TRBV7-8 combines with J gene TRBJ2-5; maybe TRBD2 (5 bases). CDR3 amino acids: CASSLVVAPYQETQYF. The CDR3 DNA sequence: TGTGCCAGCAGCTTAGTTGTAGCGCCTTACCAAGAGACCCAGTACTTC. Drawing the rest from reference TRBV7-8 and TRBJ2-5, the complete variable domain is GAGVSQSPRYKVAKRGQDVALRCDPISGHVSLFWYQQALGQGPEFLTYFQNEAQLDKSGLPSDRFFAERPEGSVSTLKIQRTQQEDSAVYLCASSLVVAPYQETQYFGPGTRLLVL.